Listed below are T cell receptor beta chains from one sample, sequenced in a study of blood T cell repertoires in COVID-19. Repertoires were generated with immunoSEQ multiplex PCR, while TCRdb's copy carries only in-frame clones and drops some. The sample includes 95,000 or so clones, 70% to 80% seen only once; the top ten take about a sixth. The sample taken for sequencing was peripheral blood. Receptors originate from an elderly woman with active or convalescent COVID-19. Both conserved end residues are part of each CDR3. D genes are given only for firm matches. Clone size is stated in some rows and not others, as once, few, many or a class when expanded.

clone_size	d_call	j_call	v_call	cdr3_aa	cdr3_nt
NA	TRBD1	TRBJ2-1	TRBV24-1	CATSGSDRGSYNEQFF	TGTGCCACCAGTGGGTCGGACAGGGGGTCCTACAATGAGCAGTTCTTC
few	TRBD2	TRBJ2-7	TRBV6-1	CASSDPTSGRRYEQYF	TGTGCCAGCAGTGATCCTACTAGCGGGAGAAGGTACGAGCAGTACTTC
NA	NA	TRBJ1-1	TRBV27	CASSPPVRVSRTEAFF	TGTGCCAGCAGTCCCCCCGTGAGGGTATCACGGACTGAAGCTTTCTTT
NA	TRBD2	TRBJ2-1	TRBV5-1	CASSPGLAGKTVSYNEQFF	TGTGCCAGCAGCCCGGGACTAGCGGGAAAAACTGTCTCCTACAATGAGCAGTTCTTC
NA	TRBD1	TRBJ2-5	TRBV5-1	CATQGQGLETQYF	TGCGCCACCCAAGGACAGGGACTTGAGACCCAGTACTTC
NA	NA	TRBJ2-4	TRBV6-5	CASRPTRLDKNIQYF	TGTGCCAGCAGACCGACTAGATTGGACAAAAACATTCAGTACTTC
NA	TRBD1	TRBJ2-1	TRBV19	CASSLNRGNEQFF	TGTGCCAGTAGTTTGAACAGGGGGAATGAGCAGTTCTTC
once	NA	TRBJ2-7	TRBV13	CASSASAGRVGSYEQYF	TGTGCCAGCAGCGCCTCAGCTGGCAGGGTCGGATCCTACGAGCAGTACTTC
NA	NA	TRBJ2-1	TRBV9	CASSADPTGGYVEQFF	TGTGCCAGCAGCGCCGACCCGACAGGCGGTTACGTTGAGCAGTTCTTC
few	TRBD1	TRBJ2-5	TRBV5-1	CASSLVLGRGPSETQYF	TGCGCCAGCAGCTTGGTGCTGGGCAGGGGGCCGTCAGAGACCCAGTACTTC
NA	NA	TRBJ2-7	TRBV7-2	CASSLARSSYEQYF	TGTGCCAGCAGCTTAGCCCGCAGCTCCTACGAGCAGTACTTC
few	TRBD1	TRBJ2-1	TRBV2	CASSVRTPGQGKFF	TGTGCCAGCAGTGTCCGTACTCCGGGACAGGGAAAGTTCTTC
NA	NA	TRBJ2-2	TRBV7-3	CASSLNAGNTGELFF	TGTGCCAGCAGCTTAAACGCCGGGAACACCGGGGAGCTGTTTTTT
NA	TRBD1	TRBJ2-7	TRBV5-4	CASSWNTGGTYEYEQYF	TGTGCCAGCAGCTGGAACACAGGGGGTACCTACGAGTACGAGCAGTACTTC
few	NA	TRBJ2-7	TRBV2	CASSLSLELVYEQYF	TGTGCCAGCAGTCTGTCGTTGGAACTAGTTTACGAGCAGTACTTC
NA	NA	TRBJ2-3	TRBV5-5	CASALGSLTSTDTQYF	TGTGCCAGCGCCCTCGGTTCATTGACAAGCACAGATACGCAGTATTTT
NA	NA	TRBJ1-2	TRBV10-3	CAISESGHEKGYTF	TGTGCCATCAGTGAGTCGGGCCACGAGAAGGGCTACACCTTC
NA	TRBD2	TRBJ2-1	TRBV5-1	CASSYIAGGPSGEQFF	TGCGCCAGCAGCTATATAGCGGGAGGGCCCTCGGGTGAGCAGTTCTTC
NA	TRBD1	TRBJ2-3	TRBV5-5	CASSLEDRAVDTQYF	TGTGCCAGCAGCTTAGAGGACAGGGCAGTAGATACGCAGTATTTT
NA	NA	TRBJ1-4	TRBV28	CASSPMDIQKLFF	TGTGCCAGCAGCCCTATGGACATTCAAAAACTGTTTTTT
NA	TRBD1	TRBJ2-6	TRBV19	CASTGTGGGRERSGANVLTF	TGTGCCAGCACTGGGACAGGGGGCGGTCGCGAGCGCTCTGGGGCCAACGTCCTGACTTTC
NA	NA	TRBJ2-1	TRBV5-6	CASSWQGMEFF	TGTGCCAGCAGCTGGCAGGGGATGGAGTTCTTC
NA	TRBD1	TRBJ2-7	TRBV24-1	CATSDRQGGVDEQYF	TGTGCCACCAGTGACCGACAGGGTGGCGTGGACGAGCAGTACTTC
NA	NA	TRBJ2-7	TRBV7-9	CASSSSAGWLSSYEQYF	TGTGCCAGCAGCTCCTCCGCGGGTTGGCTGAGCTCCTACGAGCAGTACTTC
NA	NA	TRBJ2-1	TRBV9	CASSPRLTNLHNEQFF	TGTGCCAGCAGCCCGAGACTGACGAACTTACACAATGAGCAGTTCTTC
once	NA	TRBJ1-4	TRBV20-1	CSASHVTTNEKLFF	TGCAGTGCTAGTCATGTCACAACTAATGAAAAACTGTTTTTT
few	NA	TRBJ2-2	TRBV5-1	CASSLVGGMVTGELFF	TGCGCCAGCAGCTTGGTTGGCGGGATGGTCACCGGGGAGCTGTTTTTT
NA	NA	TRBJ2-2	TRBV7-9	CASDYSPRGELFF	TGTGCCAGCGACTATTCCCCCCGCGGGGAGCTGTTTTTT
NA	NA	TRBJ2-3	TRBV6-5	CASSYSGNDITDTQYF	TGTGCCAGCAGTTATTCCGGGAACGATATAACAGATACGCAGTATTTT
NA	NA	TRBJ1-2	TRBV4-2	CASSQDRGAGGYTF	TGTGCCAGCAGCCAAGACCGCGGGGCGGGTGGCTACACCTTC
few	TRBD1	TRBJ2-6	TRBV19	CASYDRATGANVLTF	TGTGCCAGTTACGACAGGGCTACTGGGGCCAACGTCCTGACTTTC
NA	NA	TRBJ1-1	TRBV2	CASESRGTGAFF	TGTGCCAGTGAATCGAGGGGGACCGGAGCTTTCTTT
NA	TRBD2	TRBJ2-1	TRBV15	CATSRALAGVNEQFF	TGTGCCACCAGCAGAGCACTAGCGGGAGTGAATGAGCAGTTCTTC
NA	NA	TRBJ1-2	TRBV29-1	CSVNIGRPLGNYGYTF	TGCAGCGTTAATATTGGGAGACCCCTAGGGAACTATGGCTACACCTTC
NA	NA	TRBJ1-6	TRBV11-2	CASSLDLYSPLHF	TGTGCCAGCAGCTTAGATCTGTATTCACCCCTCCACTTT
NA	NA	TRBJ1-2	TRBV27	CASRGRGGADGYTF	TGTGCCAGCAGGGGCCGGGGAGGGGCTGATGGCTACACCTTC
NA	TRBD1	TRBJ1-5	TRBV7-2	CASSSRDSRPQHF	TGTGCCAGCAGCTCCCGGGACAGCCGGCCCCAGCATTTT
NA	NA	TRBJ2-7	TRBV7-8	CASSLASSLAVAYEQYF	TGTGCCAGCAGCTTAGCATCATCCTTAGCGGTGGCCTACGAGCAGTACTTC
NA	NA	TRBJ1-5	TRBV5-8	CASSLGNRANQPQHF	TGTGCCAGCAGCTTGGGGAACAGGGCTAATCAGCCCCAGCATTTT
NA	TRBD1	TRBJ2-7	TRBV2	CASSEQGAIYEQYF	TGTGCCAGCAGTGAGCAGGGGGCTATATACGAGCAGTACTTC
NA	NA	TRBJ2-1	TRBV11-3	CASSFTGVSYNEQFF	TGTGCCAGCAGCTTCACCGGAGTCTCCTACAATGAGCAGTTCTTC
NA	NA	TRBJ2-3	TRBV18	CASLRDKPSTDTQYF	TGTGCCAGCTTAAGGGACAAGCCTAGCACAGATACGCAGTATTTT
NA	NA	TRBJ1-1	TRBV6-5	CASREASNTEAFF	TGTGCCAGCAGGGAGGCGTCGAACACTGAAGCTTTCTTT
NA	NA	TRBJ1-1	TRBV23-1	CASSQSAGVDALNTEAFF	TGCGCCAGCAGTCAATCAGCAGGGGTAGACGCCCTGAACACTGAAGCTTTCTTT
NA	TRBD2	TRBJ2-5	TRBV15	CATWGGGLQETQYF	TGTGCCACCTGGGGCGGGGGGCTTCAAGAGACCCAGTACTTC
once	NA	TRBJ2-2	TRBV6-5	CASTWAINTGELFF	TGTGCCAGCACTTGGGCGATTAACACCGGGGAGCTGTTTTTT
NA	NA	TRBJ2-2	TRBV7-7	CASSPGQNTGELFF	TGTGCCAGCAGCCCAGGGCAGAACACCGGGGAGCTGTTTTTT
NA	TRBD1	TRBJ2-5	TRBV29-1	CSVEGQGVENF	TGCAGCGTAGAAGGACAGGGGGTTGAGAACTTC
NA	TRBD2	TRBJ2-1	TRBV15	CATSRGFSGSSYNEQFF	TGTGCCACCAGCAGGGGATTTAGCGGGAGCTCCTACAATGAGCAGTTCTTC
NA	TRBD2	TRBJ2-4	TRBV2	CASSRLAGLAKNIQYF	TGTGCCAGCAGTAGACTAGCGGGACTAGCCAAAAACATTCAGTACTTC
NA	NA	TRBJ2-1	TRBV28	CASSIKRQQFF	TGTGCCAGCAGTATAAAGCGGCAGCAGTTCTTC
NA	NA	TRBJ2-7	TRBV29-1	CSVEGGIGEQYF	TGCAGCGTTGAAGGAGGGATCGGCGAGCAGTACTTC
NA	NA	TRBJ2-1	TRBV10-3	CAISGFEGGSYNEQFF	TGTGCCATCAGTGGTTTCGAGGGAGGTTCCTACAATGAGCAGTTCTTC
NA	NA	TRBJ1-5	TRBV4-3	CASSQGLTNQPQHF	TGCGCCAGCAGCCAAGGGCTTACCAATCAGCCCCAGCATTTT
NA	TRBD1	TRBJ1-4	TRBV7-8	CASSLMGPGTGDEKLFF	TGTGCCAGCAGCTTAATGGGACCCGGGACAGGGGACGAAAAACTGTTTTTT
NA	TRBD2	TRBJ2-1	TRBV19	CASSTGLAGGPGYNEQFF	TGTGCCAGTAGTACTGGGCTAGCGGGAGGGCCTGGATACAATGAGCAGTTCTTC
NA	TRBD1	TRBJ1-3	TRBV4-2	CASSQDRTGSVSGNTIYF	TGTGCCAGCAGCCAAGATAGGACAGGGTCGGTTTCTGGAAACACCATATATTTT
NA	NA	TRBJ2-1	TRBV29-1	CSVGNGYNEQFF	TGCAGCGTTGGTAACGGGTACAATGAGCAGTTCTTC
NA	NA	TRBJ2-1	TRBV10-1	CASSEGRGANEQFF	TGCGCCAGCAGTGAGGGTCGGGGGGCGAATGAGCAGTTCTTC